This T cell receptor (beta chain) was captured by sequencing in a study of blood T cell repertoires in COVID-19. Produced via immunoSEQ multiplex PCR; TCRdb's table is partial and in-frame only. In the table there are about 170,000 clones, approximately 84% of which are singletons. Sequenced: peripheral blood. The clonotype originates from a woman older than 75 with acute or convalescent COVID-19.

This CDR3 is CASRGQGRGYTF. CDR3 DNA sequence: TGTGCCAGCAGAGGGCAGGGAAGGGGCTACACCTTC. This chain links TRBV6-5 with TRBJ1-2, with a weak D call TRBD1 (5 bases). This CDR3 contains 12 residues. Trimming cost V 6 bases and J 8 bases, with 13 bases left between them. Germline loops: CDR1 MNHEY, CDR2 SVGAGI.